These 31 T cell receptor beta chains originate from one sample sequenced in a study of shared clonotypes between healthy human individuals. Generated by immunoSEQ multiplex PCR, the TCRdb table keeps only in-frame clones and is missing some. The sample holds a few million clones, 85% to 95% seen once. The sample taken for sequencing was naive CD4+ T cells sorted from blood. Subset indicated: CD45RA+ positively selected. The receptors come from a man between 18 and 35 years old in good health.

The rearrangement joins TRBV6-6 to TRBJ2-7, with 14 bases aligning to TRBD2. The trim removed 6 bases at V and 4 bases at J, leaving 8 bases unmatched. CDR3 length: 16 residues. Germline-derived CDR1 and CDR2 are MNHNY and SVGAGI (reference sequence). The CDR3 bases are TGTGCCAGCAGCCTCGGACTAGCGGGGGGCAATTACGAGCAGTACTTC. It codes for CASSLGLAGGNYEQYF.

The chain couples TRBV18 to TRBJ2-1; D possibly corresponds to TRBD2 (6 bases). Trimming left V 3 bases short and J 0 bases short, with 15 bases between. This CDR3 comprises 17 residues. Germline V lookup: CDR1 KGHSH, CDR2 LQKENI. The CDR3 protein is CASSPFFDGSSYNEQFF. CDR3 DNA sequence: TGTGCCAGCTCACCCTTCTTTGACGGGAGCTCCTACAATGAGCAGTTCTTC.

In this sample, this clone turned up once. The gene calls are TRBV30 and TRBJ1-2; no clear D gene. The CDR3 is 11 residues long. Germline-derived CDR1 and CDR2 are GTSNPN and SVGIG (reference sequence). Trimming pared 5 bases from V and 8 bases from J, leaving 12 bases between. DNA of the CDR3: TGTGCCTGGGTCCGGGCGAAGGGCTACACCTTC. As protein: CAWVRAKGYTF.

This rearrangement joins TRBV10-2 to TRBJ2-1; D ambiguous. Germline CDR1 and CDR2: WSHSY and SAAADI. The CDR3 is 18 residues long. The V end lost 0 bases, the J end lost 3 bases, and 18 bases lay between the germline ends. DNA for the CDR3: TGCGCCAGCAGTGAGTCTCCGGGCTTTCTCACGTTCTACAATGAGCAGTTCTTC. Translation gives CASSESPGFLTFYNEQFF.

This sequence joins TRBV6-1 and TRBJ1-5, with D unclear. Between the trimmed V and J ends, which lost 2 bases and 0 bases, there was a span of 8 bases. This CDR3 has 15 amino acids. The germline V gene has CDR1 MNHNS and CDR2 SASEGT. The CDR3 nucleotides are TGTGCCAGCAGTGAATTGGCAGATAGCAATCAGCCCCAGCATTTT. It yields the protein CASSELADSNQPQHF.

Remarks on this clone: Other DNA sequences of this sample code for an identical CDR3. The chain combines TRBV28 with TRBJ1-5, with D perhaps TRBD1 (5 bases). This CDR3 contains 15 residues. The germline CDR1 and CDR2 sequences are MDHEN and SYDVKM. The V end lost 2 bases, the J end lost 0 bases, and 8 bases lay between the germline ends. The CDR3 nucleotides read TGTGCCAGCAGTTTAAGGGGTTATAGCAATCAGCCCCAGCATTTT. It translates to CASSLRGYSNQPQHF.

The V gene is TRBV6-6, the J gene TRBJ1-6; D is unclear. Germline V gives CDR1 MNHNY, CDR2 SVGAGI (reference sequence). V was shortened by 6 bases and J by 11 bases, with 14 bases between the two germline ends. CDR3 length: 13 residues. The CDR3 reads CASRGREGAPLHF. In DNA form, the CDR3 reads TGTGCCAGCAGGGGTCGGGAAGGAGCACCCCTCCACTTT.

This clone is a singleton in its sample. Other DNA sequences in this specimen translate into the identical CDR3. The rearrangement uses TRBV5-1 and TRBJ2-5; D may match TRBD1 or TRBD2 (5 bases each). The germline gives CDR1 SGHRS, CDR2 YFSETQ. The CDR3 has 14 amino acids. Deletions cut 0 bases from V and 5 bases from J, with 11 bases between. The CDR3 protein is CASSLGGTGETQYF. For the CDR3, the DNA is TGCGCCAGCAGCTTGGGGGGGACCGGGGAGACCCAGTACTTC.

There are a few counts of this clone. The rearrangement joins TRBV30 to TRBJ1-1; D might be TRBD1 (5 bases). Germline V gene data show CDR1 as GTSNPN and CDR2 as SVGIG (reference sequence). The length of the CDR3 is 15 residues. The ends were cut back, 3 bases at V and 5 bases at J, with 19 bases in the middle. CDR3: CAWSIGASRSTEAFF. The CDR3 nucleotides read TGTGCCTGGAGCATAGGGGCCTCGCGTTCAACTGAAGCTTTCTTT.

The chain carries TRBV28 and TRBJ1-5, with a tentative D call TRBD1 (5 bases). In germline, CDR1 is MDHEN, CDR2 SYDVKM. The CDR3 length is 18 residues. The ends were cut back, 4 bases at V and 1 base at J, with 20 bases in the middle. The CDR3 bases are TGTGCCAGCAGTTCTTACAGAGGCAGGAGGGGCAGCAATCAGCCCCAGCATTTT. Translating it yields CASSSYRGRRGSNQPQHF.

This chain joins TRBV2 and TRBJ2-3, with no clear D. From germline, CDR1 is SNHLY and CDR2 FYNNEI. This CDR3 has 13 amino acids. Trimming took off 6 bases at V and 0 bases at J, with 7 bases between the two ends. The CDR3, as DNA: TGTGCCAGCAGGCCCAAGAGCACAGATACGCAGTATTTT. It is translated as CASRPKSTDTQYF.

The gene calls are TRBV5-8 and TRBJ2-7; 8 bases agree with TRBD1. The CDR3 contains 14 residues. The V gene end was trimmed by 3 bases and the J gene end by 8 bases; junction bases not matched to a gene: 10. Germline CDR1 SGHTS, CDR2 YDEGEE. CDR3 amino acids: CASSSGQVLSQQYF. CDR3 DNA: TGTGCCAGCAGCTCGGGACAGGTGCTTAGCCAGCAGTACTTC.

The chain employs TRBV28 and TRBJ1-1; maybe TRBD1 (6 bases). Germline-derived CDR1 and CDR2 are MDHEN and SYDVKM. The V end lost 7 bases, the J end lost 3 bases, and 15 bases lay between the germline ends. This CDR3 is built from 14 residues. CDR3 nucleotides: TGTGCCAGCAACCCGGGCCCAGGGGACACTGAAGCTTTCTTT. It encodes CASNPGPGDTEAFF.

This CDR3 is CASSYRWAGGDEQFF. CDR3 bases: TGTGCCAGCAGCTACAGGTGGGCGGGCGGCGATGAGCAGTTCTTC. The rearrangement uses TRBV7-2 and TRBJ2-1, with D tentatively TRBD1 or TRBD2 (5 bases each). The CDR3 is made up of 15 amino acids. Trimming removed 4 bases from V and 8 bases from J, with 18 bases in between. Germline V gene sequence: CDR1 SGHTA, CDR2 FQGNSA.

A word on this clone: Other nucleotide sequences in the sample specify the same CDR3. This chain connects TRBV6-5 to TRBJ2-3, with D uncertain. V lost 6 bases, J lost 2 bases, and 9 bases lay in between. The CDR3 contains 13 residues. Per the germline V gene, CDR1 is MNHEY and CDR2 is SVGAGI. CDR3 protein: CASSRRLTDTQYF. The CDR3 DNA is TGTGCCAGCAGCCGGCGGCTCACAGATACGCAGTATTTT.

Turning to this clone: Other nucleotide sequences in the sample specify the same CDR3. The V and J genes are TRBV7-9 and TRBJ1-1, with D perhaps TRBD1 (5 bases). Germline V gives CDR1 SEHNR, CDR2 FQNEAQ (reference sequence). This CDR3 has 14 amino acids. V gave up 5 bases and J gave up 1 base, with 11 bases separating them. CDR3 sequence (DNA): TGTGCCAGCAGCCCGCAGGGTCCGAACACTGAAGCTTTCTTT. As protein: CASSPQGPNTEAFF.

As DNA, the CDR3 is TGTGCCAGCAGCTTAGACGGGGGTACGTGGTCTGAAAAACTGTTTTTT. Its protein product is CASSLDGGTWSEKLFF. The V gene is TRBV7-2, the J gene TRBJ1-4; D possibly corresponds to TRBD1 (5 bases). The ends were cut back, 1 base at V and 7 bases at J, with 16 bases in the middle. The germline V gene has CDR1 SGHTA and CDR2 FQGNSA. There are 16 residues in the CDR3.

About this clone itself: This sample also contains other DNA sequences that code for the same CDR3. The chain combines TRBV4-3 with TRBJ1-5; the match to TRBD1 covers 10 bases. The CDR3 is 14 amino acids. Germline CDR1 is LGHNA and CDR2 is YSLEER. J gave up 6 bases and V 1 base, and 0 bases lay outside the gene matches. CDR3 DNA: TGCGCCAGCAGCCAAGGGACAGGGGGTCAGCCCCAGCATTTT. It specifies CASSQGTGGQPQHF.

The chain employs TRBV7-2 and TRBJ2-3, with a weak D call TRBD2 (5 bases). Germline V CDR1 and CDR2: SGHTA, FQGNSA. The CDR3 is 13 residues long. The V gene lost 11 bases and the J gene lost 4 bases, with 16 bases spanning the gap. CDR3 region: CAGGLRSPDTQYF. As DNA, the CDR3 is TGTGCCGGAGGCCTCCGGAGCCCAGATACGCAGTATTTT.

This clone has only one observation. V is TRBV10-3 and J is TRBJ2-2; the D is unclear. Per the germline V gene, CDR1 is ENHRY and CDR2 is SYGVKD. V was clipped by 10 bases and J by 1 base, with 10 bases between them. The CDR3 runs to 13 residues. The CDR3 protein is CATRVRNTGELFF. DNA for the CDR3: TGTGCCACCCGGGTCCGGAACACCGGGGAGCTGTTTTTT.

The rearrangement links TRBV28 to TRBJ1-1; 12 nucleotides line up with TRBD1. The CDR3 spans 16 residues. With V trimmed by 5 bases and J by 1 base, 5 bases remained unmatched. Germline CDR1 and CDR2: MDHEN and SYDVKM. The CDR3 spells CASSVPGQGANTEAFF. CDR3 in DNA: TGTGCCAGCAGTGTCCCGGGACAGGGGGCGAACACTGAAGCTTTCTTT.

As for this clone: The same CDR3 also results from other DNA sequences found in this sample. The chain employs TRBV10-3 and TRBJ1-2; the D gene is possibly TRBD1 (5 bases). V was trimmed by 4 bases and J by 7 bases, leaving 7 bases between them. CDR1 ENHRY and CDR2 SYGVKD come from the germline V gene. There are 11 residues in the CDR3. CDR3 coding DNA: TGTGCCATCAGTGTCGGGGGTGGCTACACCTTC. Translated: CAISVGGGYTF.

V usage is TRBV27 and J usage is TRBJ1-4; no clear D. Trimming cost V 2 bases and J 5 bases, with 12 bases left between them. Germline CDR1 reads MNHEY; CDR2 reads SMNVEV (reference sequence). This CDR3 has 15 amino acids. The CDR3 region is CASSLRTPYNEKLFF. The CDR3 DNA reads TGTGCCAGCAGTTTAAGGACGCCGTACAATGAAAAACTGTTTTTT.

The chain combines TRBV4-2 with TRBJ2-7, with 11 positions matching TRBD2. Losses at the gene ends were 5 bases for V and 4 bases for J; bases not matched to a gene: 4. The length of the CDR3 is 14 residues. From germline, CDR1 is LGHNA and CDR2 YNFKEQ. The CDR3 DNA is TGTGCCAGCAGCATTAGCGGGGGGGCGTACGAGCAGTACTTC. Translation: CASSISGGAYEQYF.

The rearrangement links TRBV7-2 to TRBJ1-1, with D unclear. CDR1 and CDR2 from the germline V gene are SGHTA and FQGNSA. The CDR3 runs 14 residues. The germline V and J ends were trimmed by 5 bases and 2 bases, with 12 bases remaining between them. The CDR3, as DNA: TGTGCCAGCAGCCCTAATCGATATAACACTGAAGCTTTCTTT. It codes for CASSPNRYNTEAFF.

The CDR3 DNA is TGTGCCAGCAGTTGGGGTGATGAAAAACTGTTTTTT. This codes for CASSWGDEKLFF. The rearrangement joins TRBV7-9 to TRBJ1-4, with D hard to call. Trimming pared 6 bases from V and 6 bases from J, leaving 8 bases between. The CDR3 consists of 12 residues. Germline V CDR1 and CDR2: SEHNR, FQNEAQ (reference sequence).

This clone was observed a handful of times. The chain couples TRBV7-9 to TRBJ1-2; D not certain. The CDR3 totals 12 residues. Between the trimmed V and J ends, which lost 2 bases and 8 bases, there was a span of 9 bases. Looked up from germline, CDR1 is SEHNR and CDR2 is FQNEAQ (reference sequence). The CDR3 protein is CASSLFSSGYTF. DNA for the CDR3: TGTGCCAGCAGCTTATTCAGTTCCGGCTACACCTTC.

The chain has TRBV19 and TRBJ2-2; 7 bases fit TRBD2. The CDR3 runs 19 residues. The trim removed 0 bases at V and 5 bases at J, leaving 15 bases unmatched. Germline V gene lookup returns CDR1 LNHDA and CDR2 SQIVND (reference sequence). CDR3 nucleotides: TGTGCCAGTAGTATAGATCCGGCGAGACTAGCCTTACTAACCGGGGAGCTGTTTTTT. This codes for CASSIDPARLALLTGELFF.

The sample holds a few counts of this clone. Germline and junction disagree at one end, which may indicate a read error. Written as DNA, the CDR3 is TGTGCCTGGAGTGTACAGCGACAGGTTGGAATCTTT. Translation gives CAWSVQRQVGIF. This chain links TRBV30 with TRBJ1-1, with a weak D call TRBD1 (6 bases). CDR3 length equals 12 residues. Germline CDR1 reads GTSNPN; CDR2 reads SVGIG (reference sequence).

The CDR3 sequence is CASSVSGSGNTIYF. The CDR3 bases are TGTGCCAGCAGTGTCTCGGGATCTGGAAACACCATATATTTT. V is TRBV25-1 and J is TRBJ1-3; no definite D call. There are 14 residues in the CDR3. V was clipped by 4 bases and J by 1 base, with 8 bases between them. Per the germline V gene, CDR1 is MGHDK and CDR2 is SYGVNS. The full variable domain, in which reference TRBV25-1 and TRBJ1-3 provide the parts outside the CDR3, is EADIYQTPRYLVIGTGKKITLECSQTMGHDKMYWYQQDPGMELHLIHYSYGVNSTEKGDLSSESTVSRIRTEHFPLTLESARPSHTSQYLCASSVSGSGNTIYFGEGSWLTVV.

The chain couples TRBV4-1 to TRBJ2-1, with unresolved D. The V and J ends lost 0 bases and 9 bases respectively, with 15 bases between them. The CDR3 is 15 residues long. The germline V gene has CDR1 MGHRA and CDR2 YSYEKL. The CDR3 loop is CASSQDQRRSGEQFF. The CDR3 DNA follows: TGCGCCAGCAGCCAAGATCAACGGAGATCCGGTGAGCAGTTCTTC.